Sequencing of this T cell receptor beta chain was carried out in a study of PD-1 blockade in classical Hodgkin lymphoma. Across the study: It was nivolumab at 3 mg/kg, given intravenously every 2 weeks, that patients received.

In the case of this clone: Its antigen is as yet unknown.

Clones were read by immunoSEQ multiplex PCR, and TCRdb kept only the in-frame ones, dropping some. The data show roughly 96,000 clones, just over 90% seen once. Time point described: cycle 4 day 1 (C4D1), after five to seven weeks of nivolumab. No patient escaped relapse after autologous stem cell transplantation, and brentuximab vedotin exposure varied. This CDR3 comprises 16 residues. V was pared by 6 bases and J by 4 bases, with 8 bases of the junction left unmatched. CDR1 LGHNA and CDR2 YNFKEQ come from the germline V gene. Study outcomes and limitations: Whoever responded completely had baseline diversity much like that seen in newly diagnosed patients.

The sample consisted of peripheral blood mononuclear cells (PBMCs), taken before the fourth cycle of nivolumab. The chain carries TRBV4-2 and TRBJ2-1, with 11 bases that match TRBD2. This clonotype originated in a human donor with classical Hodgkin lymphoma. The chain's CDR3 is CASSRTGTSGYNEQFF. Written as DNA, the CDR3 is TGTGCCAGCAGTCGAACCGGGACTAGCGGTTACAATGAGCAGTTCTTC.